This is a list of T cell receptor beta chains from one sample in a study of breast tumors, draining lymph nodes, adjacent tissues. TCRdb independently ran MiXCR on the multiplex PCR reads; one entry per CDR3 protein. Among under 35,000 distinct CDR3 sequences listed, 60% to 70% were seen once. Sequenced sample: breast tumor tissue. These receptors were obtained from a female donor with breast cancer. Some clones in this sample may be carry-over from other donors' samples. Each CDR3 is given with its conserved first and last residue. A D gene is named only where the DNA matches it firmly. Size is omitted from some rows. Given values are once, few, many or a class for expanded clones.

v_call	d_call	clone_size	cdr3_length	j_call	cdr3_nt	cdr3_aa
TRBV20-1	TRBD1	.	18	TRBJ1-4	TGCAGTGCTAGAGGGCTCACAGGGGACCCCGCCTCTGGGGGAAAACTGTTTTTT	CSARGLTGDPASGGKLFF
TRBV6-5	.	.	14	TRBJ1-2	TGTGCCAGCAGTCCCGGGCTGGGGACATATGGCTACACCTTC	CASSPGLGTYGYTF
TRBV5-1	.	.	14	TRBJ2-1	TGCGCCAGCAGCAAGGGGGGGGCGTGCAATGAGCAGTTCTTC	CASSKGGACNEQFF
TRBV27	.	many	15	TRBJ2-3	TGTGCCAGCAGTTTATCGAAGAGAGGAATTTATACGCAGTATTTT	CASSLSKRGIYTQYF
TRBV6-5	.	large	13	TRBJ2-7	TGTGCCAGCAGTTACGGGCAAGAATCGGAGCAGTACTTC	CASSYGQESEQYF
TRBV6-4	.	many	16	TRBJ1-2	TGTGCCAGCAGTCACGAGGCGACCAGAGCTAACTATGGCTACACCTTC	CASSHEATRANYGYTF
TRBV19	TRBD1	.	14	TRBJ1-6	TGTGCCAGTAGTACCGGGACAGCCAATTCACCCCTCCACTTT	CASSTGTANSPLHF
TRBV6-5	.	.	15	TRBJ2-1	TGTGCCAGCAGTCTGGGACATAGCTCCCACAATGAGCAGTTCTTC	CASSLGHSSHNEQFF
TRBV29-1	.	.	15	TRBJ1-4	TGCAGCGTTGTCGGGGGCGTCGCAACTAATGAAAAACTGTTTTTT	CSVVGGVATNEKLFF
TRBV2	TRBD1	.	15	TRBJ1-4	TGTGCCAGCAGTGCACAGGGGGTGGCTAATGAAAAACTGTTTTTT	CASSAQGVANEKLFF
TRBV12-3/TRBV12-4	.	.	14	TRBJ1-6	TGTGCCAGCAGTTTAGGAAGGGACGGGTCACCCCTCCACTTT	CASSLGRDGSPLHF
TRBV9	.	medium-sized	14	TRBJ1-4	TGTGCCAGCAGCGTAGAAGGACGGATGGAAAAACTGTTTTTT	CASSVEGRMEKLFF
TRBV5-1	TRBD1	.	15	TRBJ2-2	TGCGCCAGCAGCTTGGGGGGACAGGTTGTCGGGGAGCTGTTTTTT	CASSLGGQVVGELFF
TRBV24-1	.	.	11	TRBJ2-2	TGTGCCACCAGTTATTCCGGGGAGCTGTTTTTT	CATSYSGELFF
TRBV11-3	TRBD1	.	12	TRBJ2-7	TGTGCCAGCAGCTGGGGACAGGGGAAGCAGTACTTC	CASSWGQGKQYF
TRBV7-8	.	.	14	TRBJ1-2	TGTGCCAGCAGCCAAACCCCCACCACAGGGGGCTACACCTTC	CASSQTPTTGGYTF
TRBV6-4	TRBD1	once	16	TRBJ1-6	TGTGCCAGCACCTTGGGTACGGGACAGGTCAAAGAACCCCTCCACTTT	CASTLGTGQVKEPLHF
TRBV12-3/TRBV12-4	TRBD1	.	16	TRBJ2-7	TGTGCCAGCAGCCAGACCGGGACAGGGAGGCCTAGCGAGCAGTACTTC	CASSQTGTGRPSEQYF
TRBV2	.	.	13	TRBJ2-2	TGTGCCAGCAGTAAACAGGGTGCCGGGGAGCTGTTTTTT	CASSKQGAGELFF
TRBV7-9	.	.	15	TRBJ2-2	TGTGCCAGCAGCTTAGAGAACGGGGTTGCCGGGGAGCTGTTTTTT	CASSLENGVAGELFF
TRBV7-2	.	.	19	TRBJ2-2	TGTGCCAGCAGCTTAGACCTTAGACTTCACATCGGGAACACCGGGGAGCTGTTTTTT	CASSLDLRLHIGNTGELFF
TRBV7-2	.	.	15	TRBJ1-3	TGTGCCAGCAGCAGCTGGGGGGCTGCTGGAAACACCATATATTTT	CASSSWGAAGNTIYF
TRBV3-1	.	few	15	TRBJ1-1	TGTGCCAGCAGCCAAACCGGGACAATGAACACTGAAGCTTTCTTT	CASSQTGTMNTEAFF
TRBV4-3	.	once	11	TRBJ2-1	TGCGCCAGCAGCCGGGACAATGAGCAGTTCTTC	CASSRDNEQFF
TRBV20-1	.	.	14	TRBJ1-6	TGCAGTGCTAGGCAGAGCTCCTATAATTCACCCCTCCACTTT	CSARQSSYNSPLHF
TRBV7-9	.	few	13	TRBJ2-1	TGTGCCAGCAGCCTTGGGACTTTCAATGAGCAGTTCTTC	CASSLGTFNEQFF
TRBV20-1	.	few	15	TRBJ1-2	TGCAGTGCTAGAGATTCGTCTATGGGCGGCTATGGCTACACCTTC	CSARDSSMGGYGYTF
TRBV6-2/TRBV6-3	.	.	15	TRBJ2-7	TGTGCCAGCAGTTACTTAGGGCAGAGCACCTACGAGCAGTACTTC	CASSYLGQSTYEQYF
TRBV10-3	.	.	13	TRBJ1-5	TGTGCCATCAGGGTGAGGGGAGATCAGCCCCAGCATTTT	CAIRVRGDQPQHF
TRBV29-1	.	.	17	TRBJ2-1	TGCAGCGCTGTTGATAGTAGCTCGAGGACGGCGGACAATGAGCAGTTCTTC	CSAVDSSSRTADNEQFF
TRBV18	TRBD1	.	15	TRBJ1-2	TGTGCCAGCTCACCAAAGGGACAGGGCTACTATGGCTACACCTTC	CASSPKGQGYYGYTF
TRBV27	.	many	14	TRBJ1-6	TGTGCCAGCAGACCCCGACAGCCTAATTCACCCCTCCACTTT	CASRPRQPNSPLHF
TRBV29-1	TRBD1	.	15	TRBJ2-6	TGCAGCGTTTGGGCAGGGGGCAGTGGGGCCAACGTCCTGACTTTC	CSVWAGGSGANVLTF
TRBV7-9	.	.	17	TRBJ2-1	TGTGCCAGCAGCTCCGACCTTATTACCCTGGCCTACAATGAGCAGTTCTTC	CASSSDLITLAYNEQFF
TRBV15	TRBD1	.	17	TRBJ2-3	TGTGCCACCAGCAGATCGATGACAGGGGGAGGCACAGATACGCAGTATTTT	CATSRSMTGGGTDTQYF
TRBV12-3/TRBV12-4	.	few	14	TRBJ2-2	TGTGCCAGCAGTTTAGGCCTAAACACCGGGGAGCTGTTTTTT	CASSLGLNTGELFF
TRBV7-9	.	many	11	TRBJ2-1	TGTGCCAGCAGCTTAGAAGGTGAGCAGTTCTTC	CASSLEGEQFF
TRBV29-1	.	few	14	TRBJ2-5	TGCAGCGTTGAAGGGACAGTATTACAAGAGACCCAGTACTTC	CSVEGTVLQETQYF
TRBV9	.	.	15	TRBJ2-7	TGTGCCAGCAGCAAAGGAGGGGGGGGGGACTACGAGCAGTACTTC	CASSKGGGGDYEQYF
TRBV25-1	.	.	15	TRBJ2-1	TGTGCCAGCAGTCCAAACAGGGGGGGCTACAATGAGCAGTTCTTC	CASSPNRGGYNEQFF
TRBV7-9	.	.	15	TRBJ1-3	TGTGCCAGCAGCTCCGGGGGATTCTCTGGAAACACCATATATTTT	CASSSGGFSGNTIYF
TRBV7-3	.	.	13	TRBJ2-2	TGTGCCAGCAGCTTGGCAGAAACACCGGGGAGCTGTTTT	CASSLAETPGSCF
TRBV6-6	.	many	16	TRBJ2-1	TGTGCCAGCAGTCACTCGAGGGGGAGCTCCTACAATGAGCAGTTCTTC	CASSHSRGSSYNEQFF
TRBV5-1	TRBD1	few	16	TRBJ2-7	TGCGCCAGCAGCTTGTTCCCAAGACAGGGGGCGCGGGAGCAGTACTTC	CASSLFPRQGAREQYF
TRBV7-2	TRBD2	.	16	TRBJ2-3	TGTGCCAGCAGCTTAGGGGGACTAGCGCGCACAGATACGCAGTATTTT	CASSLGGLARTDTQYF
TRBV6-5	TRBD1	many	16	TRBJ2-1	TGTGCCAGCAGTCACGGTCCGGACAGGGAACACAATGAGCAGTTCTTC	CASSHGPDREHNEQFF
TRBV11-2	TRBD2	.	15	TRBJ2-1	TGTGCCGGCAGCGCTGGACTGGCGGGAGACAATGAGCAGTTCTTC	CAGSAGLAGDNEQFF